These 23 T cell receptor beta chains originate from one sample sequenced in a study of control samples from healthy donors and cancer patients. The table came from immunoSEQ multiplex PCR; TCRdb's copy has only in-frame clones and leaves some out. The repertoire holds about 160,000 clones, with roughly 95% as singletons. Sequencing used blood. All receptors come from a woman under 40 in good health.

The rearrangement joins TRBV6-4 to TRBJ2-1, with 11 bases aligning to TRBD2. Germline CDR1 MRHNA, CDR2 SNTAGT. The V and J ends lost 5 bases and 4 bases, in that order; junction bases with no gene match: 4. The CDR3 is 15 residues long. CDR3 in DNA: TGTGCCAGCAGTTTAACTAGCGGGGGATACAATGAGCAGTTCTTC. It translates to CASSLTSGGYNEQFF.

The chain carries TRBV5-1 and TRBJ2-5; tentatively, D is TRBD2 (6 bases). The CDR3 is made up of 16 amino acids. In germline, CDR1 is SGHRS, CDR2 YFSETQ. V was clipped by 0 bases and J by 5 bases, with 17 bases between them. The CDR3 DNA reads TGCGCCAGCAGCTTGGCGATGGGGGGTTTGACGGAGACCCAGTACTTC. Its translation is CASSLAMGGLTETQYF.

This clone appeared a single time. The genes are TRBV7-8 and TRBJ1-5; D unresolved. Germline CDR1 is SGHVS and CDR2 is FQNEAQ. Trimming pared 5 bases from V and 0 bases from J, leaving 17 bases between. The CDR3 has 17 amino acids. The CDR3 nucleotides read TGTGCCAGCAGCCCCCGGGTACGGCTTTATAGCAATCAGCCCCAGCATTTT. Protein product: CASSPRVRLYSNQPQHF.

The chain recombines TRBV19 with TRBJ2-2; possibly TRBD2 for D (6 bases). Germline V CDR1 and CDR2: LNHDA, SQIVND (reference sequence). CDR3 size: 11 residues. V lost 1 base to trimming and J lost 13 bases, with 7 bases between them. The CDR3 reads CASSIGGGLFF. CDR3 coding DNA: TGTGCCAGTAGTATAGGGGGAGGGCTGTTTTTT. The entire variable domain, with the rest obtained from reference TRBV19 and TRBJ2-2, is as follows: DGGITQSPKYLFRKEGQNVTLSCEQNLNHDAMYWYRQDPGQGLRLIYYSQIVNDFQKGDIAEGYSVSREKKESFPLTVTSAQKNPTAFYLCASSIGGGLFFGEGSRLTVL.

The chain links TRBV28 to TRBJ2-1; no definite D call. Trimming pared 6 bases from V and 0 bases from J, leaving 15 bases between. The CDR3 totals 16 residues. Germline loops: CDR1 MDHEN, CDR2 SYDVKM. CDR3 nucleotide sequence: TGTGCCAGCAGGGGCCAAACCAAGAGCTCCTACAATGAGCAGTTCTTC. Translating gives CASRGQTKSSYNEQFF.

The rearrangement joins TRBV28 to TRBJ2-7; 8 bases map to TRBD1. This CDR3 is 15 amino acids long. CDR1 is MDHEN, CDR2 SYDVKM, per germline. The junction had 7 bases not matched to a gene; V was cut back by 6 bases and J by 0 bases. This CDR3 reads CASRTPGQDSYEQYF. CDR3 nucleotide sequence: TGTGCCAGCAGAACACCGGGACAGGACTCCTACGAGCAGTACTTC.

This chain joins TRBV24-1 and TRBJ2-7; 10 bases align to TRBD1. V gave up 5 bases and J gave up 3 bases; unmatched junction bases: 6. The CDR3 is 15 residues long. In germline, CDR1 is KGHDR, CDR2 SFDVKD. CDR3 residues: CATSVGTGVSYEQYF. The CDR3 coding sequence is TGTGCCACCAGTGTTGGGACAGGGGTCAGCTACGAGCAGTACTTC.

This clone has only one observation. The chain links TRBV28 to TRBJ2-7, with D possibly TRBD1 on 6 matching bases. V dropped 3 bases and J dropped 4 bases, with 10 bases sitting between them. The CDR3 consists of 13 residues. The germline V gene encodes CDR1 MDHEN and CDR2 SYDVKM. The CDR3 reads CASSFQGSYEQYF. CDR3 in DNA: TGTGCCAGCAGTTTCCAGGGGAGTTACGAGCAGTACTTC.

CDR3 nucleotide sequence: TGTGCCAGCAGCTTAGGCATTGGGGGGGGAGCCAAAAACATTCAGTACTTC. This sequence encodes CASSLGIGGGAKNIQYF. The rearrangement links TRBV7-8 to TRBJ2-4; 7 nucleotides match TRBD2. The CDR3 is 17 residues long. The V and J ends lost 1 base and 0 bases, in that order; junction bases with no gene match: 6. Germline assignment: CDR1 SGHVS and CDR2 FQNEAQ.

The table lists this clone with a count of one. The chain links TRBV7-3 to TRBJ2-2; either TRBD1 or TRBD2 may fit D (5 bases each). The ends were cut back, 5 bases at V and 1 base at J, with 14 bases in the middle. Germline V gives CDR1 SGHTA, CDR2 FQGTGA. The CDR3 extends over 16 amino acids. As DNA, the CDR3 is TGTGCCAGCAGCAGGACTGCTAGGGGGAACACCGGGGAGCTGTTTTTT. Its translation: CASSRTARGNTGELFF.

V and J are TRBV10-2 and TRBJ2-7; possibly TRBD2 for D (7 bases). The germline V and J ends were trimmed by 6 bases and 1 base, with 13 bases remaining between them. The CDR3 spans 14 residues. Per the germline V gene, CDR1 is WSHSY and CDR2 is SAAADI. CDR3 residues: CASRGGGGSYEQYF. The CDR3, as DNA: TGCGCCAGCAGAGGGGGGGGTGGGTCCTACGAGCAGTACTTC.

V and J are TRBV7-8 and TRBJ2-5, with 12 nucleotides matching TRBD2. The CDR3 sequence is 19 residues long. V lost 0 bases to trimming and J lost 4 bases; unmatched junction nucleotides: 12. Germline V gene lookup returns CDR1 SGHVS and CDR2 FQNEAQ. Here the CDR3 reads CASSLAPRSSGGASETQYF. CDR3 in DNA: TGTGCCAGCAGCTTAGCCCCACGCTCTAGCGGGGGGGCCTCAGAGACCCAGTACTTC.

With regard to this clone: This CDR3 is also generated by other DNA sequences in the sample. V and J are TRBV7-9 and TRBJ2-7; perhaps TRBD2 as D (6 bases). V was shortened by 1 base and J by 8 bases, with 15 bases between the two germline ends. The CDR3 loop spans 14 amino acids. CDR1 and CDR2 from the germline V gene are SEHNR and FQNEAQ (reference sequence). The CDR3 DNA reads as TGTGCCAGCAGCTTAGGGACCGGGGGAGGTCAGCAGTACTTC. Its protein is CASSLGTGGGQQYF.

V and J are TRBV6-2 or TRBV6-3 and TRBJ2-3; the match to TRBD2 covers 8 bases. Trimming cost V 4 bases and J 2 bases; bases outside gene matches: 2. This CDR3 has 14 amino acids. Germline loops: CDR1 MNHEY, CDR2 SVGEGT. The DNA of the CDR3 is TGTGCCAGCAGTTCGACTAGCGTCACAGATACGCAGTATTTT. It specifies CASSSTSVTDTQYF.

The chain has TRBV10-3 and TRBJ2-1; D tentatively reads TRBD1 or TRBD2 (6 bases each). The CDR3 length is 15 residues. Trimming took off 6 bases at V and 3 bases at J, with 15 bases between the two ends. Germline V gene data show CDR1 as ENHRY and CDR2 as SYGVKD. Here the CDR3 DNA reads TGTGCCATCAGCTCAGTAGGAGGGGGCTACAATGAGCAGTTCTTC. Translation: CAISSVGGGYNEQFF.

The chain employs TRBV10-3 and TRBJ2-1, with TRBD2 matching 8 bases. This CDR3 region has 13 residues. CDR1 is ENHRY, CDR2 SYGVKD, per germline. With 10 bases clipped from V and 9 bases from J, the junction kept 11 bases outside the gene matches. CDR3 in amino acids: CATGSGIVVEQFF. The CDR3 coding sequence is TGTGCCACCGGTAGCGGGATTGTTGTTGAGCAGTTCTTC.

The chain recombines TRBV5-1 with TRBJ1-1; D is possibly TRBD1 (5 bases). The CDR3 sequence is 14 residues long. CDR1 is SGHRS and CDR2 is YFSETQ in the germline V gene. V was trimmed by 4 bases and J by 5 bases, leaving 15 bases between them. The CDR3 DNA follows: TGCGCCAGCAGCCCCTCAGTGGGGGGGACTGAAGCTTTCTTT. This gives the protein CASSPSVGGTEAFF. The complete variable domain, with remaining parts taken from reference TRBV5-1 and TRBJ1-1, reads KAGVTQTPRYLIKTRGQQVTLSCSPISGHRSVSWYQQTPGQGLQFLFEYFSETQRNKGNFPGRFSGRQFSNSRSEMNVSTLELGDSALYLCASSPSVGGTEAFFGQGTRLTVV.

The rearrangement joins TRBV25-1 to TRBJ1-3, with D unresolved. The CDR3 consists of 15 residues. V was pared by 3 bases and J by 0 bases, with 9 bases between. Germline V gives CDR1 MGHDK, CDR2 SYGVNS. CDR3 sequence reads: CASSESGYSGNTIYF. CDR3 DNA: TGTGCCAGCAGTGAGTCAGGCTACTCTGGAAACACCATATATTTT.

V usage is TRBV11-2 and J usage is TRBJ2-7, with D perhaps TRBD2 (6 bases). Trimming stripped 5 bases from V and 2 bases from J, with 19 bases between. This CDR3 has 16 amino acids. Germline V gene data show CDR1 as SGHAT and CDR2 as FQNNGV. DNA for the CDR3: TGTGCCAGCAGCCCAAAGTCCGGGGGTGCCACCTACGAGCAGTACTTC. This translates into CASSPKSGGATYEQYF.

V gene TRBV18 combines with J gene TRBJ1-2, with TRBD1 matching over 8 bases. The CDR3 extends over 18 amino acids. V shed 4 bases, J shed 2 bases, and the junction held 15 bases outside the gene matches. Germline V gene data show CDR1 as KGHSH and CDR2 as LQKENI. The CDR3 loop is CASSRFTREAGGNYGYTF. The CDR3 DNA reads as TGTGCCAGCTCACGTTTTACAAGGGAGGCAGGGGGCAACTATGGCTACACCTTC.

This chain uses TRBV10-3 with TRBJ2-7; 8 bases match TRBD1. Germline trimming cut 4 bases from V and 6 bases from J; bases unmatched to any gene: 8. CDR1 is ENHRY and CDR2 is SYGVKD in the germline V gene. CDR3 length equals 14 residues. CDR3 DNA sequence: TGTGCCATCAGTGGATCGCAGGGGGCCTCCGAGCAGTACTTC. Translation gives CAISGSQGASEQYF.

The CDR3 is CASSQGLRDRNTGELFF. DNA for the CDR3: TGCGCCAGCAGCCAAGGGCTCCGGGACAGAAACACCGGGGAGCTGTTTTTT. The V gene is TRBV4-1, the J gene TRBJ2-2, with 7 nucleotides matching TRBD1. The CDR3 has 17 amino acids. The junction had 7 bases not matched to a gene; V was cut back by 1 base and J by 2 bases. Germline CDR1 is MGHRA and CDR2 is YSYEKL.

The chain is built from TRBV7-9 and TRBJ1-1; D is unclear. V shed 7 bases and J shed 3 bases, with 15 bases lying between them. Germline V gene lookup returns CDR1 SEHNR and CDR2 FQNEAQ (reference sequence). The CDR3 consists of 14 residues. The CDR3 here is CASTLESPDTEAFF. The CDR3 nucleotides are TGTGCCAGCACCCTCGAGTCGCCAGACACTGAAGCTTTCTTT. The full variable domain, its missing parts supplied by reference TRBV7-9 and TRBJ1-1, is DTGVSQNPRHKITKRGQNVTFRCDPISEHNRLYWYRQTLGQGPEFLTYFQNEAQLEKSRLLSDRFSAERPKGSFSTLEIQRTEQGDSAMYLCASTLESPDTEAFFGQGTRLTVV.